This T cell receptor (beta chain) was recorded in a study of T cell repertoires in cytomegalovirus infection. In the study overall: Public TCR beta signatures provided an indication of both CMV infection and a matching HLA type.

One entry per CDR3 protein results from TCRdb running MiXCR on the reads. The table lists roughly 150,000 distinct CDR3 sequences, 20% to 25% of them singletons. On this clonotype itself: Its specificity is unknown.

The germline gives CDR1 SGHTA, CDR2 FQGNSA. This CDR3 has 15 amino acids. V lost 1 base and J lost 6; bases outside the gene matches: 4. Source: CD8+ T cells from cultured PBMCs, taken from culture after CMV antigen stimulation. This chain uses TRBV7-2 with TRBJ2-1; 9 bases match TRBD2. The origin of this receptor is a human donor in good health (CMV status not recorded). Some clones in this sample may be carry-over from other donors' samples. Here the CDR3 reads CASSLVAGGPNEQFF. The CDR3 DNA is TGTGCCAGCAGCTTAGTGGCGGGGGGGCCCAATGAGCAGTTCTTC.